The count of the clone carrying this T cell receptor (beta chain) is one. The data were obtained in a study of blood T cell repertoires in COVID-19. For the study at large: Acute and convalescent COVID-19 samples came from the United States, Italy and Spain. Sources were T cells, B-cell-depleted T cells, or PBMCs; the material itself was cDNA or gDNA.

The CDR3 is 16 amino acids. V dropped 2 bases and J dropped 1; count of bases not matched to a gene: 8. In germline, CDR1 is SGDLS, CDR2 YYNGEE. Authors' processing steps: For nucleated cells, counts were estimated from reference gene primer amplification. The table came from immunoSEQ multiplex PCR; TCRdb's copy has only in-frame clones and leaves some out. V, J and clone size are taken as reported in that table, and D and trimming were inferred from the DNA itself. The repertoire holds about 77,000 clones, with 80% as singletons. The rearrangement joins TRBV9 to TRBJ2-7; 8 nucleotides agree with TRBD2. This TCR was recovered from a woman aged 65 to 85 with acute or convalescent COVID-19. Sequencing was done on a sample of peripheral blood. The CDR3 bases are TGTGCCAGCAGCGTGGGGCTAGCGGGCCTATCCTACGAGCAGTACTTC. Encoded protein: CASSVGLAGLSYEQYF.